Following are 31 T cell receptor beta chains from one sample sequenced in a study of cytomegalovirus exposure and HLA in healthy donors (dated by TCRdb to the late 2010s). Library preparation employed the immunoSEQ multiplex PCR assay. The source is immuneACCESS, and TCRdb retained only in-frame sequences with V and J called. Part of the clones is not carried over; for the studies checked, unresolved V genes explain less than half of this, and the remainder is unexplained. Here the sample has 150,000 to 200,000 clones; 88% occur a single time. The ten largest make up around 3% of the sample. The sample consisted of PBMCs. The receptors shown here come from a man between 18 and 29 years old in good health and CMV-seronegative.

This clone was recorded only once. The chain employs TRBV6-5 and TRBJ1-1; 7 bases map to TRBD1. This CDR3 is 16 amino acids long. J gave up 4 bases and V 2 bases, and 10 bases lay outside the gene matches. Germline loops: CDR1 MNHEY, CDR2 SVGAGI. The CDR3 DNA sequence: TGTGCCAGCAGTTACCGTGCTAGGGGGCCGATCACTGAAGCTTTCTTT. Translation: CASSYRARGPITEAFF.

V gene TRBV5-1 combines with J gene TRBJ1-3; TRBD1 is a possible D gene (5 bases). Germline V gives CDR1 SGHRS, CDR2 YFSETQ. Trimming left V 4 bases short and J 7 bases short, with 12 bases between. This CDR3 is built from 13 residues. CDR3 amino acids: CASSPGGTNTIYF. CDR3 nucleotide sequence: TGCGCCAGCAGCCCCGGAGGGACGAACACCATATATTTT.

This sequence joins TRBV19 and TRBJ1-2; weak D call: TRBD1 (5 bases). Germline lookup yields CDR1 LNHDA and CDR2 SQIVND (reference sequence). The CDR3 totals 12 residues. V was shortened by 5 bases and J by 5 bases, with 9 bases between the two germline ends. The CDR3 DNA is TGTGCCAGTAGTTGGGGCGGATATGGCTACACCTTC. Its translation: CASSWGGYGYTF.

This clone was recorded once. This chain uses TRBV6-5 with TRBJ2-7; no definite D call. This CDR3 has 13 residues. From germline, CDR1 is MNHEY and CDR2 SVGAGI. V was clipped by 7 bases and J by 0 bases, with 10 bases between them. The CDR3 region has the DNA TGTGCCAGCACTTCTAAGATCTCCTACGAGCAGTACTTC. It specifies CASTSKISYEQYF.

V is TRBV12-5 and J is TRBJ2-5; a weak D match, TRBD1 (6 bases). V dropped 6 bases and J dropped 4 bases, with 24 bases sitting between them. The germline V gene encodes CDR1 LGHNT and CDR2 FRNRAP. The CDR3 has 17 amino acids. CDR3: CASGTTRNRVRGETQYF. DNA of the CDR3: TGTGCTAGTGGCACCACCCGAAACAGGGTGAGGGGAGAGACCCAGTACTTC.

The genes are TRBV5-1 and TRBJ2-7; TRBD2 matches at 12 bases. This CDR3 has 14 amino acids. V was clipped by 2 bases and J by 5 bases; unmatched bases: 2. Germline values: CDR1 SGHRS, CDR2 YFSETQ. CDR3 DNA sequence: TGCGCCAGCAGCTTATCTAGCGGGGGGGACGAGCAGTACGTC. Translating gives CASSLSSGGDEQYV.

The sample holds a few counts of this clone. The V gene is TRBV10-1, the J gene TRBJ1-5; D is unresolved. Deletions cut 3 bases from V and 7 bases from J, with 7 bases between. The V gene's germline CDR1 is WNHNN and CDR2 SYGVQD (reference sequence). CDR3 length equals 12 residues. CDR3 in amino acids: CASSDLAQPQHF. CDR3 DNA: TGCGCCAGCAGTGATTTAGCGCAGCCCCAGCATTTT.

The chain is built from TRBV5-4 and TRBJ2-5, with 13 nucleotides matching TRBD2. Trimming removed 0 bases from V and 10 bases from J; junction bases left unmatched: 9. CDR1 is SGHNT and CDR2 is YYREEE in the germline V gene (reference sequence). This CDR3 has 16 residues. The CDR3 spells CASSLGTSGGPRDQYF. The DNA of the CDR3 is TGTGCCAGCAGCTTGGGGACTAGCGGGGGACCGCGGGACCAGTACTTC.

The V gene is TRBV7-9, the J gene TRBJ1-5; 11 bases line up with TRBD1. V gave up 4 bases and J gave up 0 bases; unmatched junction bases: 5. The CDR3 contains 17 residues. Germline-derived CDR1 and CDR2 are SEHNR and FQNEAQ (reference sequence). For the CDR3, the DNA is TGTGCCAGCAGCTCCGGACAGGGGGCGCATAGCAATCAGCCCCAGCATTTT. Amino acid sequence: CASSSGQGAHSNQPQHF. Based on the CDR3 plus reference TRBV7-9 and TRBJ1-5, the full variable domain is DTGVSQNPRHKITKRGQNVTFRCDPISEHNRLYWYRQTLGQGPEFLTYFQNEAQLEKSRLLSDRFSAERPKGSFSTLEIQRTEQGDSAMYLCASSSGQGAHSNQPQHFGDGTRLSIL.

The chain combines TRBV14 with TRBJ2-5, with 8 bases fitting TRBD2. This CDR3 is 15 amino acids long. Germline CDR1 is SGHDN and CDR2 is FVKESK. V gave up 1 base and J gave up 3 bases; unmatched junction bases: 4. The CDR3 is CASSQVPGGEETQYF. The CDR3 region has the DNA TGTGCCAGCAGCCAAGTTCCCGGGGGGGAAGAGACCCAGTACTTC.

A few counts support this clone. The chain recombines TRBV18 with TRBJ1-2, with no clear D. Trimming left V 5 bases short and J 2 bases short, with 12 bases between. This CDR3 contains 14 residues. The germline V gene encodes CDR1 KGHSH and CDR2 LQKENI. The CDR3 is CASSSRTMNYGYTF. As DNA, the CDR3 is TGTGCCAGCTCATCTCGAACAATGAACTATGGCTACACCTTC.

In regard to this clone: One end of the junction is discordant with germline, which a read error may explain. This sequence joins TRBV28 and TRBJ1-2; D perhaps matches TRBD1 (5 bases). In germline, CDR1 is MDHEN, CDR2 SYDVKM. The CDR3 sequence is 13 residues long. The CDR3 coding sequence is TGTGCCAGCACTTTAGTCCGGGGGTATGGCTACACCTTC. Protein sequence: CASTLVRGYGYTF.

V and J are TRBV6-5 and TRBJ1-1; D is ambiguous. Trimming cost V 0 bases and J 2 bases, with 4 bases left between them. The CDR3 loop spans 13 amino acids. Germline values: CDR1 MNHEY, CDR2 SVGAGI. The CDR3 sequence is CASSYSRNTEAFF. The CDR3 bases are TGTGCCAGCAGTTACTCGAGAAACACTGAAGCTTTCTTT.

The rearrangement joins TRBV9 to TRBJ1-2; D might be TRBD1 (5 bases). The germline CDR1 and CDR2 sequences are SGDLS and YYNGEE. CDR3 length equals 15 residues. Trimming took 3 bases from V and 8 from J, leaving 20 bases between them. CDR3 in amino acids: CASSAPVTGDAGYTF. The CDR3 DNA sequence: TGTGCCAGCAGCGCCCCGGTCACAGGTGATGCGGGCTACACCTTC. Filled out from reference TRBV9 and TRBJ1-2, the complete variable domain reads DSGVTQTPKHLITATGQRVTLRCSPRSGDLSVYWYQQSLDQGLQFLIQYYNGEERAKGNILERFSAQQFPDLHSELNLSSLELGDSALYFCASSAPVTGDAGYTFGSGTRLTVV.

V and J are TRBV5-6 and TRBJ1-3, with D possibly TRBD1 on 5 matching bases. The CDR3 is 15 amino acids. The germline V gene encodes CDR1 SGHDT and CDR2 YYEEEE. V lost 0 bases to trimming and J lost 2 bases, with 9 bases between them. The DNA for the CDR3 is TGTGCCAGCAGCTTGGTTAGGACAACTGGAAACACCATATATTTT. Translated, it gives CASSLVRTTGNTIYF.

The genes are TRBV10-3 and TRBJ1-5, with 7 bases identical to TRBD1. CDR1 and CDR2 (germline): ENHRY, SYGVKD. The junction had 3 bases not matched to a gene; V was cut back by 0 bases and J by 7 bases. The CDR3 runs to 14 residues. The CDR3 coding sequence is TGTGCCATCAGTGAGTCGACAGGGAGACAGCCCCAGCATTTT. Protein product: CAISESTGRQPQHF.

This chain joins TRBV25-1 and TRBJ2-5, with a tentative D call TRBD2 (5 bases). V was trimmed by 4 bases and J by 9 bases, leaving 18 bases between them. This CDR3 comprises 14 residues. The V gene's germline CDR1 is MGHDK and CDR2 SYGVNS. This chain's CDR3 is CASSADYFSSSQYF. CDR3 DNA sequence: TGTGCCAGCAGTGCCGACTATTTTTCATCTTCCCAGTACTTC.

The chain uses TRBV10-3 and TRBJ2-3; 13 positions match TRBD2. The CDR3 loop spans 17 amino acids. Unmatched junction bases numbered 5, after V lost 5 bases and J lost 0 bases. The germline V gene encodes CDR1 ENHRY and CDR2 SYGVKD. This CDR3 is CAISPRLAGGSTDTQYF. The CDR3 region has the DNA TGTGCCATCAGTCCCAGACTAGCGGGAGGTAGCACAGATACGCAGTATTTT.

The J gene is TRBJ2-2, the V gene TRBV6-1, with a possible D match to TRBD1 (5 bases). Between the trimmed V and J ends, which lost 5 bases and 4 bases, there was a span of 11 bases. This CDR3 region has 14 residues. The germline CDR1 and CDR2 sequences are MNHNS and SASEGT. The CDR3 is CASSYDSFTGELFF. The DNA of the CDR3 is TGTGCCAGCAGTTATGACAGTTTCACCGGGGAGCTGTTTTTT.

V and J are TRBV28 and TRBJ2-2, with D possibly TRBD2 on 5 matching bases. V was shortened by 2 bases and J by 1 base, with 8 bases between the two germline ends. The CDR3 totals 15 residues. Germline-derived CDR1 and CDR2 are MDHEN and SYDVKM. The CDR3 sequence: CASSLGERNTGELFF. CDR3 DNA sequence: TGTGCCAGCAGTTTAGGGGAGAGGAACACCGGGGAGCTGTTTTTT.

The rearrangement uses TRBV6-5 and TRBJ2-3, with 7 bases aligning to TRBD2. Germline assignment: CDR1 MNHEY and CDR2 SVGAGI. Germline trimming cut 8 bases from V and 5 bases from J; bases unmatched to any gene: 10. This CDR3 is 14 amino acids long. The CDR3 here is CASAGDGRIDTQYF. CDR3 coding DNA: TGTGCCAGCGCGGGGGACGGCCGGATAGATACGCAGTATTTT.

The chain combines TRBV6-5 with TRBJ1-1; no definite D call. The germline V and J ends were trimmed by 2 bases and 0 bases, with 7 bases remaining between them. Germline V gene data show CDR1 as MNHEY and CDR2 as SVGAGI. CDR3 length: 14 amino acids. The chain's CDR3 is CASSYLGMNTEAFF. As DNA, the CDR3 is TGTGCCAGCAGTTACCTAGGAATGAACACTGAAGCTTTCTTT.

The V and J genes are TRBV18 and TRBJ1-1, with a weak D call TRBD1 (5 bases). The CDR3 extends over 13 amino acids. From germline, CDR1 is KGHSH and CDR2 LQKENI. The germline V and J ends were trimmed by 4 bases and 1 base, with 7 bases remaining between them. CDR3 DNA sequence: TGTGCCAGCTCACTAGGACAGAACACTGAAGCTTTCTTT. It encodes CASSLGQNTEAFF.

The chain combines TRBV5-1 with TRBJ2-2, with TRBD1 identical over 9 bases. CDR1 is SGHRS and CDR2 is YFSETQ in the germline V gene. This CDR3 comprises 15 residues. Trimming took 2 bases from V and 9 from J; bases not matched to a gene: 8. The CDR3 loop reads CASSLQQGASRELFF. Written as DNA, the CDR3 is TGCGCCAGCAGCTTACAACAGGGGGCGAGTAGGGAGCTGTTTTTT.

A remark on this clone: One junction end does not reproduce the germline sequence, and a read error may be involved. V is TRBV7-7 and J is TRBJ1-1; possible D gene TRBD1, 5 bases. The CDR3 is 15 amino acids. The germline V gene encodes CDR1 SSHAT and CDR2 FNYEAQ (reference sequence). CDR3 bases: TGTGCTAGCAGCTTATACCAGGGAAGCGACACTGAAGCTTTCTTT. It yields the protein CASSLYQGSDTEAFF.

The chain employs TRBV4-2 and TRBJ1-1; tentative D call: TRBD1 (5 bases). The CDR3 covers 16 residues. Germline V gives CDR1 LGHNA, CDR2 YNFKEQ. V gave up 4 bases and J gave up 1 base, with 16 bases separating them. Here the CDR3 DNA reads TGTGCCAGCAGCCCCTTTTTACAGGATCCGAACACTGAAGCTTTCTTT. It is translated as CASSPFLQDPNTEAFF.

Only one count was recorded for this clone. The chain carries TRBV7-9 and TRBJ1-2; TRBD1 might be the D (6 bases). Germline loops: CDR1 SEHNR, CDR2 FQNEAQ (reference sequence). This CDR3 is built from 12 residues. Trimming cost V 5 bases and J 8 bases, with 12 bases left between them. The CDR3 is CASSTPTGGYTF. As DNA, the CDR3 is TGTGCCAGCAGCACACCGACAGGAGGCTACACCTTC.

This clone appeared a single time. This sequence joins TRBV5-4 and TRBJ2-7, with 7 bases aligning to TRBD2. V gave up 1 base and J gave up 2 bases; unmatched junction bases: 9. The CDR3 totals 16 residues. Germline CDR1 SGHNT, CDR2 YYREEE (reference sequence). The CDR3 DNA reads TGTGCCAGCAGCTTGAGTAGGGGAGGGGCAACCTACGAGCAGTACGTC. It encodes CASSLSRGGATYEQYV.

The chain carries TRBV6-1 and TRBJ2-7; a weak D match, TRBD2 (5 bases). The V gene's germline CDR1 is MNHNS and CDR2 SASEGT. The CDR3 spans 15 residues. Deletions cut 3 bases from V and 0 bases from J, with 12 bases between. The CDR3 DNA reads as TGTGCCAGCAGTGACCCCCCGGGAAGCTCCTACGAGCAGTACTTC. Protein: CASSDPPGSSYEQYF.

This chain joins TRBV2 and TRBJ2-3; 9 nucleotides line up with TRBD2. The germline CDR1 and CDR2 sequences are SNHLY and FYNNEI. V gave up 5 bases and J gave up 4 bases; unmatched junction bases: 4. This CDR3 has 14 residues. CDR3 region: CASSFSGGPDTQYF. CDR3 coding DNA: TGTGCCAGCAGTTTTAGCGGGGGCCCAGATACGCAGTATTTT.

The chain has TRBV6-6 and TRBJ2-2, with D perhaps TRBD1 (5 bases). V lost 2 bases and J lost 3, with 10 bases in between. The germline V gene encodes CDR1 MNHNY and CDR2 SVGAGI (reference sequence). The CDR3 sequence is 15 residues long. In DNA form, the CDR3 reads TGTGCCAGCAGTTACGTCCAGGGTTACACCGGGGAGCTGTTTTTT. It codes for CASSYVQGYTGELFF.